This TCR beta chain emerged from a study of T cells in tumors after PD-1 blockade. Overall study: A subset received ongoing vismodegib 150 mg daily alongside anti-PD-1 therapy. Blood samples averaged 113,528 templates (range roughly 24,000-280,000) and 36,000 or so unique clonotypes.

The table came from immunoSEQ multiplex PCR; TCRdb's copy has only in-frame clones and leaves some out. The table has 61,000 or so clones, roughly 75% seen once. Genomic DNA template from tumor biopsies or peripheral blood, about 600 ng to 6,500 ng input. Trimming removed 9 bases at V and 0 bases at J, with 12 bases between. Germline V gene sequence: CDR1 SGHRS, CDR2 YFSETQ. The CDR3 is 13 residues long. This clone was observed a few times. The V and J genes are TRBV5-1 and TRBJ1-1; no clear D gene. Sequences were derived from PBMCs, sampled before anti-PD-1 treatment. The clonotype comes from a human donor with basal cell carcinoma. CDR3 amino acids: CATKTEMNTEAFF. As DNA, the CDR3 is TGCGCCACCAAGACGGAGATGAACACTGAAGCTTTCTTT.